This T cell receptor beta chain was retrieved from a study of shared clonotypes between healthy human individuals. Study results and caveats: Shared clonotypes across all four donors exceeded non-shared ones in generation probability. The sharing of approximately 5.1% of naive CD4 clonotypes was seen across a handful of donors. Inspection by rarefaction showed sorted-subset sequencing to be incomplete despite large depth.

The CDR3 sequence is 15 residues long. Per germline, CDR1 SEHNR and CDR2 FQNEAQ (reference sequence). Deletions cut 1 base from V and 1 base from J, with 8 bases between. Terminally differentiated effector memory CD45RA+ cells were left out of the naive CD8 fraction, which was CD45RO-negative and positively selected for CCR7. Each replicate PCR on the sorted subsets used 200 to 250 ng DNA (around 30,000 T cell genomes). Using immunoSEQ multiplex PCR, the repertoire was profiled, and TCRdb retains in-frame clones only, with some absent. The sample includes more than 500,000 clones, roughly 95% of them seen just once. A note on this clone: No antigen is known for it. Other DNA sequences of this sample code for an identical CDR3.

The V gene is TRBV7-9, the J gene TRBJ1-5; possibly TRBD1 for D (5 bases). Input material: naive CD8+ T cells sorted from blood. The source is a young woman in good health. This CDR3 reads CASSLEGASNQPQHF. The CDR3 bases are TGTGCCAGCAGCTTAGAAGGGGCAAGCAATCAGCCCCAGCATTTT.